This T cell receptor beta chain was retrieved from a study of blood T cell repertoires in COVID-19. Study at large: Material from acute and convalescent COVID-19 was sourced from the United States, Italy and Spain.

Recruitment covered fewer than 25 US areas and drew participants whose ages spanned roughly 18 to 95 years. The method was immunoSEQ multiplex PCR; TCRdb's version includes in-frame clones alone and lacks a portion of them. This sample has fewer than 200,000 clones, with approximately 85% found just once. The ends were cut back, 6 bases at V and 0 bases at J, with 12 bases in the middle. The CDR3 is 15 amino acids. Looked up from germline, CDR1 is LNHDA and CDR2 is SQIVND (reference sequence). V usage is TRBV19 and J usage is TRBJ1-3; D not resolved. What was sequenced was PBMCs or T cells enriched from blood (not recorded which). This clonotype was sampled from a woman aged 18-29 years who had recovered from COVID-19. This CDR3 is CASRQDGSSGNTIYF. The CDR3 region has the DNA TGTGCCAGTAGGCAGGACGGGAGCTCTGGAAACACCATATATTTT.